Listed here are 6 T cell receptor beta chains from one sample, sequenced in a study of cytomegalovirus exposure and HLA in healthy donors. The study ran its PCR with 60 Vbeta and 13 Jbeta primers. TCRdb keeps only in-frame clones here, not all; method: immunoSEQ multiplex PCR. The table lists 200,000 to 250,000 clones, 75% to 85% of them singletons. Sequencing was done on a sample of PBMCs. The receptors stem from a woman between 35 and 50 years old in good health and CMV-seronegative.

This clone appeared a single time. V usage is TRBV5-4 and J usage is TRBJ2-5, with 9 nucleotides matching TRBD1. The J call may be mistaken, given a closer DNA end match to TRBJ2-7. The V gene's germline CDR1 is SGHNT and CDR2 YYREEE (reference sequence). CDR3 length: 15 amino acids. The CDR3 region has the DNA TGTGCCAGCAGCGCCGGGACAGGGAGTTTGAACGAGCAGTACTTC. Its protein product is CASSAGTGSLNEQYF.

The chain has TRBV7-9 and TRBJ2-2; no clear D gene. CDR3 length: 15 amino acids. Trimming took 1 base from V and 0 from J, leaving 6 bases between them. Germline values: CDR1 SEHNR, CDR2 FQNEAQ (reference sequence). CDR3 in DNA: TGTGCCAGCAGCTTAGGGCCTCCGAACACCGGGGAGCTGTTTTTT. Protein sequence: CASSLGPPNTGELFF.

J is TRBJ1-4 and V is TRBV6-5, with D uncertain. Per the germline V gene, CDR1 is MNHEY and CDR2 is SVGAGI. With 6 bases removed from V and 10 bases from J, the gap between germline ends came to 21 bases. CDR3 length equals 15 residues. CDR3 in DNA: TGTGCCAGCAGCCTCGACACGGGAGTGATGGCAAAACTGTTTTTT. Translating gives CASSLDTGVMAKLFF.

A note on this clone: The junction departs from the called germline gene at one end, perhaps through a read error. The chain combines TRBV30 with TRBJ2-3, with no clear D. CDR3 length: 15 amino acids. Germline V gives CDR1 GTSNPN, CDR2 SVGIG (reference sequence). The CDR3 DNA sequence: TGTGTCTGGAGTGTAGAGGCTAGAATCCCGAATACGCAGTATTTT. It is translated as CVWSVEARIPNTQYF.

This clone was seen once. V gene TRBV29-1 combines with J gene TRBJ1-1; TRBD1 aligns across 7 bases. Trimming took 3 bases from V and 3 from J; bases not matched to a gene: 10. The CDR3 sequence is 15 residues long. CDR1 SQVTM and CDR2 ANQGSEA come from the germline V gene. The CDR3 reads CSVDFNGDRDTEAFF. The CDR3 DNA reads as TGCAGCGTTGATTTTAACGGGGACAGAGACACTGAAGCTTTCTTT.

Here the CDR3 reads CSVDRGFPPYEQYF. The CDR3 region has the DNA TGCAGCGTGGACAGGGGTTTTCCTCCCTACGAGCAGTACTTC. The V gene is TRBV29-1, the J gene TRBJ2-7, with 9 bases that match TRBD1. The V gene end was trimmed by 6 bases and the J gene end by 2 bases; junction bases not matched to a gene: 8. The CDR3 has 14 residues. Per the germline V gene, CDR1 is SQVTM and CDR2 is ANQGSEA.